The 23 T cell receptor beta chains presented below share a single source sample, sequenced in a study of T cell responses to AZD1222 COVID-19 vaccine. The assay was immunoSEQ multiplex PCR, and TCRdb's table has in-frame clones only and misses some. The sample holds about 140,000 clones, approximately 90% seen once. The sample consisted of peripheral blood, taken 28 days after the second AZD1222 dose. These TCRs come from an adult who received the AZD1222 COVID-19 vaccine.

The gene calls are TRBV28 and TRBJ1-2; D not resolved. This CDR3 comprises 14 residues. Germline CDR1 MDHEN, CDR2 SYDVKM. With 5 bases removed from V and 3 bases from J, the gap between germline ends came to 13 bases. The chain's CDR3 is CASSPRAQHYGYTF. DNA of the CDR3: TGTGCCAGCAGTCCCCGGGCCCAACACTATGGCTACACCTTC.

This clone was seen just once. The chain carries TRBV28 and TRBJ1-3; D unclear. CDR1 is MDHEN and CDR2 is SYDVKM in the germline V gene. CDR3 length: 14 amino acids. V lost 5 bases and J 0 bases, leaving 8 bases between the germline ends. In DNA form, the CDR3 reads TGTGCCAGCAGTCCAACGCTCTCTGGAAACACCATATATTTT. It translates to CASSPTLSGNTIYF.

This chain links TRBV24-1 with TRBJ1-3, with D tentatively TRBD1 (5 bases). The germline V gene encodes CDR1 KGHDR and CDR2 SFDVKD. This CDR3 is 16 amino acids long. The V and J ends lost 5 bases and 4 bases respectively, with 17 bases between them. CDR3 in amino acids: CATSGGPAGRGNTIYF. The CDR3 DNA reads TGTGCCACCAGTGGCGGTCCAGCGGGACGAGGAAACACCATATATTTT.

The chain carries TRBV11-2 and TRBJ2-7, with TRBD2 matching 14 bases. The CDR3 sequence is 19 residues long. Trimming took 4 bases from V and 2 from J; bases not matched to a gene: 13. Germline V CDR1 and CDR2: SGHAT, FQNNGV. The CDR3 region is CASSSKGGLAGGPTYEQYF. CDR3 bases: TGTGCCAGCAGCTCCAAGGGTGGACTAGCGGGAGGCCCCACCTACGAGCAGTACTTC.

J is TRBJ2-1 and V is TRBV11-3; 9 bases align to TRBD2. Germline loops: CDR1 SGHNT, CDR2 YENEEA. The trim removed 0 bases at V and 6 bases at J, leaving 0 bases unmatched. CDR3 size: 14 residues. The CDR3 DNA reads as TGTGCCAGCAGCTTAGAGGGACTAGCCAATGAGCAGTTCTTC. It translates to CASSLEGLANEQFF.

The V and J genes are TRBV7-2 and TRBJ2-5, with D possibly being TRBD1 or TRBD2 (5 bases each). CDR3 length equals 16 residues. Trimming left V 2 bases short and J 5 bases short, with 18 bases between. Germline V gene lookup returns CDR1 SGHTA and CDR2 FQGNSA. CDR3 protein: CASSLNGGAVVETQYF. Written as DNA, the CDR3 is TGTGCCAGCAGCTTAAATGGGGGAGCCGTCGTGGAGACCCAGTACTTC.

The chain is built from TRBV7-2 and TRBJ1-2; the D gene is possibly TRBD1 (5 bases). V was clipped by 5 bases and J by 8 bases, with 18 bases between them. The CDR3 contains 14 residues. Looked up from germline, CDR1 is SGHTA and CDR2 is FQGNSA. The CDR3 nucleotides read TGTGCCAGCAGCCCCAGCGGGGCTCCTGCGGGCTACACCTTC. This sequence encodes CASSPSGAPAGYTF. The full variable domain, completed using reference TRBV7-2 and TRBJ1-2, is GAGVSQSPSNKVTEKGKDVELRCDPISGHTALYWYRQSLGQGLEFLIYFQGNSAPDKSGLPSDRFSAERTGGSVSTLTIQRTQQEDSAVYLCASSPSGAPAGYTFGSGTRLTVV.

The chain carries TRBV6-2 or TRBV6-3 and TRBJ1-1, with D maybe TRBD1 (6 bases). V shed 0 bases and J shed 5 bases, with 10 bases lying between them. The CDR3 has 14 amino acids. CDR1 MNHEY and CDR2 SVGEGT come from the germline V gene. CDR3 in amino acids: CASSYSRGRTEAFF. The CDR3 bases are TGTGCCAGCAGTTACTCAAGGGGGAGAACTGAAGCTTTCTTT.

This chain uses TRBV9 with TRBJ2-2, with 8 nucleotides matching TRBD1. The germline CDR1 and CDR2 sequences are SGDLS and YYNGEE. This CDR3 comprises 14 residues. The V gene end was trimmed by 3 bases and the J gene end by 7 bases; junction bases not matched to a gene: 5. The DNA of the CDR3 is TGTGCCAGCAGCGAACAGGGGGTGGTCGGGGAGCTGTTTTTT. This encodes CASSEQGVVGELFF.

The chain carries TRBV5-5 and TRBJ1-3; D is perhaps TRBD1 (5 bases). V was clipped by 0 bases and J by 4 bases, with 14 bases between them. This CDR3 is built from 16 residues. Germline lookup yields CDR1 SGHKS and CDR2 YYEKEE (reference sequence). CDR3 nucleotide sequence: TGTGCCAGCAGCTTGGGGTCAGGGAGGCTGGGAAACACCATATATTTT. Protein product: CASSLGSGRLGNTIYF. The variable domain in full, with the rest retrieved from reference TRBV5-5 and TRBJ1-3, is DAGVTQSPTHLIKTRGQQVTLRCSPISGHKSVSWYQQVLGQGPQFIFQYYEKEERGRGNFPDRFSARQFPNYSSELNVNALLLGDSALYLCASSLGSGRLGNTIYFGEGSWLTVV.

The rearrangement uses TRBV7-6 and TRBJ2-5; 10 bases agree with TRBD2. Trimming at V came to 4 bases and at J to 2 bases, leaving 7 bases not matched to a gene. From germline, CDR1 is SGHVS and CDR2 FNYEAQ. This CDR3 spans 16 amino acids. Written as DNA, the CDR3 is TGTGCCAGCAGCTACGGACTAGCGGACCAACAAGAGACCCAGTACTTC. This translates into CASSYGLADQQETQYF.

V and J are TRBV14 and TRBJ1-5; 8 nucleotides agree with TRBD1. The CDR3 is made up of 15 amino acids. V was clipped by 6 bases and J by 2 bases; unmatched bases: 6. The V gene's germline CDR1 is SGHDN and CDR2 FVKESK. Here the CDR3 DNA reads TGTGCCAGCAGACTGACAGGGGTAGGCAATCAGCCCCAGCATTTT. It encodes CASRLTGVGNQPQHF.

This clone was recorded once. This chain connects TRBV18 to TRBJ2-3; D call uncertain. The CDR3 has 13 amino acids. CDR1 and CDR2 from the germline V gene are KGHSH and LQKENI. The germline V and J ends were trimmed by 5 bases and 0 bases, with 6 bases remaining between them. CDR3 region: CASSASSTDTQYF. In DNA, the CDR3 is TGTGCCAGCTCAGCCTCTAGCACAGATACGCAGTATTTT. The full variable domain, rest sourced from reference TRBV18 and TRBJ2-3, is NAGVMQNPRHLVRRRGQEARLRCSPMKGHSHVYWYRQLPEEGLKFMVYLQKENIIDESGMPKERFSAEFPKEGPSILRIQQVVRGDSAAYFCASSASSTDTQYFGPGTRLTVL.

The chain uses TRBV3-1 (or the pseudogene TRBV3-2) and TRBJ1-1; 7 bases are a match to TRBD1. J lost 2 bases, V lost 7 bases, and 4 bases had no gene match. The length of the CDR3 is 13 residues. Germline V gene sequence: CDR1 LGHDT, CDR2 YNNKEL (reference sequence). CDR3 region: CASTPGGNTEAFF. DNA of the CDR3: TGTGCCAGCACCCCAGGGGGAAACACTGAAGCTTTCTTT.

CDR3 sequence reads: CASTLDRTDYGYTF. In DNA, the CDR3 is TGTGCCAGCACACTGGACAGGACAGACTATGGCTACACCTTC. This chain uses TRBV19 with TRBJ1-2; TRBD1 aligns across 7 bases. The ends lost 9 bases at V and 3 bases at J; junction bases unmatched: 10. The CDR3 has 14 amino acids. Germline assignment: CDR1 LNHDA and CDR2 SQIVND (reference sequence).

The chain has TRBV19 and TRBJ1-3; no definite D call. Germline V lookup: CDR1 LNHDA, CDR2 SQIVND (reference sequence). Between the trimmed V and J ends, which lost 3 bases and 4 bases, there was a span of 13 bases. There are 15 residues in the CDR3. CDR3 in amino acids: CASSISVGPGNTIYF. For the CDR3, the DNA is TGTGCCAGTAGTATTTCAGTGGGTCCAGGAAACACCATATATTTT. The entire variable domain, with the rest obtained from reference TRBV19 and TRBJ1-3, is as follows: DGGITQSPKYLFRKEGQNVTLSCEQNLNHDAMYWYRQDPGQGLRLIYYSQIVNDFQKGDIAEGYSVSREKKESFPLTVTSAQKNPTAFYLCASSISVGPGNTIYFGEGSWLTVV.

The chain links TRBV29-1 to TRBJ1-1, with 7 bases matching TRBD1. Germline CDR1 is SQVTM and CDR2 is ANQGSEA. Trimming took 7 bases from V and 2 from J; bases not matched to a gene: 4. The CDR3 contains 12 residues. This CDR3 is CSDRTGNTEAFF. The DNA of the CDR3 is TGCAGCGACAGGACAGGCAACACTGAAGCTTTCTTT.

V is TRBV4-1 and J is TRBJ2-2; D call uncertain. CDR1 and CDR2 from the germline V gene are MGHRA and YSYEKL. Trimming removed 1 base at V and 7 bases at J, with 4 bases between. The CDR3 spans 12 residues. This chain's CDR3 is CASSQAGGELFF. The CDR3 DNA sequence: TGCGCCAGCAGCCAAGCTGGCGGGGAGCTGTTTTTT.

The J gene is TRBJ2-6, the V gene TRBV18, with D hard to call. V was pared by 8 bases and J by 0 bases, with 11 bases between. CDR1 KGHSH and CDR2 LQKENI come from the germline V gene. The CDR3 is 15 amino acids. CDR3 coding DNA: TGTGCCAGCCGCACCGGAAGCTCTGGGGCCAACGTCCTGACTTTC. It translates to CASRTGSSGANVLTF.

V gene TRBV4-2 combines with J gene TRBJ1-1; 10 bases align to TRBD1. The V gene end was trimmed by 0 bases and the J gene end by 6 bases; junction bases not matched to a gene: 7. The CDR3 has 16 residues. From germline, CDR1 is LGHNA and CDR2 YNFKEQ. This chain's CDR3 is CASSQDVTGGYSEAFF. In DNA form, the CDR3 reads TGTGCCAGCAGCCAAGATGTGACAGGGGGCTATTCTGAAGCTTTCTTT.

This clone has only a few counts. The chain has TRBV4-3 and TRBJ2-1; possibly TRBD1 or TRBD2 for D (5 bases each). CDR1 is LGHNA and CDR2 is YSLEER in the germline V gene. Deletions cut 3 bases from V and 9 bases from J, with 15 bases between. The CDR3 is 14 amino acids. DNA of the CDR3: TGCGCCAGCAGCCAGCAGCAGGGAGTTAGTGAGCAGTTCTTC. As protein: CASSQQQGVSEQFF.

V is TRBV25-1 and J is TRBJ1-4; TRBD1 aligns across 9 bases. The CDR3 has 15 residues. Germline CDR1 reads MGHDK; CDR2 reads SYGVNS. Losses at the gene ends were 6 bases for V and 1 base for J; bases not matched to a gene: 3. CDR3 sequence reads: CASSPTGGTNEKLFF. Written as DNA, the CDR3 is TGTGCCAGCAGCCCGACAGGGGGAACTAATGAAAAACTGTTTTTT.

The chain recombines TRBV5-4 with TRBJ1-1; D remains unclear. V was pared by 4 bases and J by 2 bases, with 9 bases between. The CDR3 length is 13 residues. CDR1 and CDR2 from the germline V gene are SGHNT and YYREEE (reference sequence). This CDR3 reads CASSPELNTEAFF. In nucleotides, the CDR3 is TGTGCCAGCAGCCCAGAATTAAACACTGAAGCTTTCTTT. The whole variable domain, filled in from reference TRBV5-4 and TRBJ1-1, reads ETGVTQSPTHLIKTRGQQVTLRCSSQSGHNTVSWYQQALGQGPQFIFQYYREEENGRGNFPPRFSGLQFPNYSSELNVNALELDDSALYLCASSPELNTEAFFGQGTRLTVV.